This TCR beta chain comes out of a study of T-cell memory formation after mild COVID-19. Overall study: Most TCR clusters belonged to a single donor.

Findings of the study overall: CD4+ bias marked clones expanding day 15 to 37, unlike balanced contracting clones. Those CD4+ clones that contracted were mainly in CM and EM (CD8+ ones in EMRA). Cross-reactive memory seemingly joined, as some responding clones were found in pre-infection memory.

CDR1 is SGHTA, CDR2 FQGNSA, per germline. This CDR3 is built from 16 residues. With V trimmed by 5 bases and J by 1 base, 4 bases remained unmatched. This clonotype was counted many times. What it binds is unknown. TCRdb recomputed calls from the 5' RACE reads with MiXCR, one row per CDR3 protein. The repertoire holds around 340,000 distinct CDR3 sequences, with about an eighth as singletons. The receptor was derived from a man aged 18 to 29 who had mild COVID-19 (a few samples of this study predate the infection). Cell type and time point are not known. The sequenced material came from PBMCs or a T cell subset sorted from them (not recorded which). The V call is TRBV7-2, the J call TRBJ2-2, with TRBD2 matching over 10 bases. DNA for the CDR3: TGTGCCAGCAGCCCCCGGACTAGCGGGAACACCGGGGAGCTGTTTTTT. It codes for CASSPRTSGNTGELFF.